Listed here is a single TCR beta chain. This sample is drawn from a study of shared clonotypes between healthy human individuals. Data came from immunoSEQ multiplex PCR; TCRdb stores just in-frame clones and leaves some out. The sample carries about 2.2 million clones, 93% recorded once. The CDR3 totals 15 residues. Germline-derived CDR1 and CDR2 are SGHVS and FQNEAQ. Trimming cost V 3 bases and J 0 bases, with 10 bases left between them. Terminally differentiated effector memory CD45RA+ cells were left out of the naive CD8 fraction, which was CD45RO-negative and positively selected for CCR7. What was sequenced was naive CD8+ T cells from PBMCs. The source is a young man in good health. Some clones in this sample may be carry-over from other donors' samples. This sequence joins TRBV7-8 and TRBJ2-3; no firm D call. The CDR3 bases are TGTGCCAGCAGCTTCCCCGGCATCAGCACAGATACGCAGTATTTT. This gives the protein CASSFPGISTDTQYF. Full variable domain (remainder filled in from reference TRBV7-8 and TRBJ2-3): GAGVSQSPRYKVAKRGQDVALRCDPISGHVSLFWYQQALGQGPEFLTYFQNEAQLDKSGLPSDRFFAERPEGSVSTLKIQRTQQEDSAVYLCASSFPGISTDTQYFGPGTRLTVL.